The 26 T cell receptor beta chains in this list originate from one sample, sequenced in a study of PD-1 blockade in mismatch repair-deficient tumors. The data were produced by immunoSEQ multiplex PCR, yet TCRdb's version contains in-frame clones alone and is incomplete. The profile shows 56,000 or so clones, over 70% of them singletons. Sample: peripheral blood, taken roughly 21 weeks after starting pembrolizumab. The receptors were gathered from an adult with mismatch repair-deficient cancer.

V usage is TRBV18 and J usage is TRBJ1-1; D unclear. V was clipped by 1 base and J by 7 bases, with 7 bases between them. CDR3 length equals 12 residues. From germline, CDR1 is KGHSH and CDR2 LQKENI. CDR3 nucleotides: TGTGCCAGCTCACCACTGGCAGATGAAGCTTTCTTT. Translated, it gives CASSPLADEAFF.

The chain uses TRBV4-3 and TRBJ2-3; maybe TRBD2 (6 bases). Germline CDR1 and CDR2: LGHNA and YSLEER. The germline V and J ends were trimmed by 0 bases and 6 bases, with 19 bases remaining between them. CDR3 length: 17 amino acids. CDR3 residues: CASSQDGAGKGVDTQYF. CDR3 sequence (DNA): TGCGCCAGCAGCCAAGATGGCGCGGGGAAAGGGGTGGATACGCAGTATTTT.

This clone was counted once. Written as DNA, the CDR3 is TGTGCCAGCAGCACCATTCGTGGCGCAGATACGCAGTATTTT. Translated, it gives CASSTIRGADTQYF. The gene calls are TRBV7-2 and TRBJ2-3, with D uncertain. CDR1 is SGHTA, CDR2 FQGNSA, per germline. The CDR3 covers 14 residues. V lost 5 bases, J lost 4 bases, and 13 bases lay in between.

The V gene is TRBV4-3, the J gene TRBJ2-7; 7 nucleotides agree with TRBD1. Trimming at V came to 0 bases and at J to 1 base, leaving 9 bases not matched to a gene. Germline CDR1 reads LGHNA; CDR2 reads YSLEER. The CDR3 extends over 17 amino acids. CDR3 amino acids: CASSQDKATGASYEQYF. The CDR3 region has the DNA TGCGCCAGCAGCCAAGATAAGGCAACAGGGGCTTCCTACGAGCAGTACTTC.

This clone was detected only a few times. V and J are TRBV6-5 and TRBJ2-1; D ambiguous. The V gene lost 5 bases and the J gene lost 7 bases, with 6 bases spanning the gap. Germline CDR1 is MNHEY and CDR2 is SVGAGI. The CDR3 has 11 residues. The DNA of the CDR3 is TGTGCCAGCAGTCAAGGGAATGAGCAGTTCTTC. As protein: CASSQGNEQFF.

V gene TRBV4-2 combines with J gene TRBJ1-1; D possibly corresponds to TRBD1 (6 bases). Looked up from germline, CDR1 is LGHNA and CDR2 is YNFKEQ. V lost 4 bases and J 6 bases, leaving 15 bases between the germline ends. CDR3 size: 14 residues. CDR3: CASSPTRDIPEAFF. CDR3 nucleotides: TGTGCCAGCAGCCCAACCCGGGACATACCTGAAGCTTTCTTT.

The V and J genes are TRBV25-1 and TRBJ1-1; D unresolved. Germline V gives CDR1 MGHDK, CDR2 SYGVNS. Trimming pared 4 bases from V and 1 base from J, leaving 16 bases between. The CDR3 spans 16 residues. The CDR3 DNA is TGTGCCAGCAGTGGGGAAATGCGGGGTTGGAACACTGAAGCTTTCTTT. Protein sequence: CASSGEMRGWNTEAFF.

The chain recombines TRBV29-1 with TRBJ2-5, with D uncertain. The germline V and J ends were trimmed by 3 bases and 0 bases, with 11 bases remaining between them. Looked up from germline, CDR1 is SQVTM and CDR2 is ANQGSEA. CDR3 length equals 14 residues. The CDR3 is CSVDDETYQETQYF. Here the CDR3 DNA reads TGCAGCGTTGACGACGAGACGTACCAAGAGACCCAGTACTTC.

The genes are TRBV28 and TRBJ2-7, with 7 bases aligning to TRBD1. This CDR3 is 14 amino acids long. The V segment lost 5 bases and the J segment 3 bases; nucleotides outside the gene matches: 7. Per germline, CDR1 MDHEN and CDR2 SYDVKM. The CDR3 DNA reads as TGTGCCAGCAGTCCCCGGGACAGAATCTACGAGCAGTACTTC. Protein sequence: CASSPRDRIYEQYF.

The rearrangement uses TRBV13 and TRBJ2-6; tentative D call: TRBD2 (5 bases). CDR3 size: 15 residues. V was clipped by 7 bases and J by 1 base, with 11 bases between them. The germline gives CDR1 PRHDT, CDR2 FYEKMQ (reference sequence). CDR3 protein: CASTLTGSGANVLTF. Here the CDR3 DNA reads TGTGCCAGCACCCTTACGGGGTCTGGGGCCAACGTCCTGACTTTC.

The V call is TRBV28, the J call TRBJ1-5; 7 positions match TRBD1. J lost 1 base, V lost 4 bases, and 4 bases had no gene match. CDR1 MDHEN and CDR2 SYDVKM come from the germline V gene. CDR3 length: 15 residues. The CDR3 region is CASSSTGTSNQPQHF. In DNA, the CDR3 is TGTGCCAGCAGTTCGACAGGGACAAGCAATCAGCCCCAGCATTTT.

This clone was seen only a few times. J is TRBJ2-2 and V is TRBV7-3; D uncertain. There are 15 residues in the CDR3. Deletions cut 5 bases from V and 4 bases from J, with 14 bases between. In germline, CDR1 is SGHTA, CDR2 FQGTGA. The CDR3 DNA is TGTGCCAGCAGCCCCGGCCCAGCGAGCACCGGGGAGCTGTTTTTT. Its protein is CASSPGPASTGELFF.

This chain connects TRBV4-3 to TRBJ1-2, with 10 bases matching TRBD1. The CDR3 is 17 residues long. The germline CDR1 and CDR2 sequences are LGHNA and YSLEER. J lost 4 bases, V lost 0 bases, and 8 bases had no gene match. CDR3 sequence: CASSQDPGQGVGYGYTF. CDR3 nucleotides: TGCGCCAGCAGCCAAGATCCAGGACAGGGGGTAGGCTATGGCTACACCTTC.

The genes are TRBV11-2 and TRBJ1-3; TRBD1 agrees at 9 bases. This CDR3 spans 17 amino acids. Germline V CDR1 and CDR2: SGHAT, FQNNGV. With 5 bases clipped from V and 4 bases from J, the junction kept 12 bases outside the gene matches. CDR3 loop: CASSRETGGAKGNTIYF. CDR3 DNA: TGTGCCAGCAGCCGAGAAACAGGGGGCGCGAAAGGAAACACCATATATTTT. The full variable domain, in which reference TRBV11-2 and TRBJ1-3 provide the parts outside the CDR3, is EAGVAQSPRYKIIEKRQSVAFWCNPISGHATLYWYQQILGQGPKLLIQFQNNGVVDDSQLPKDRFSAERLKGVDSTLKIQPAKLEDSAVYLCASSRETGGAKGNTIYFGEGSWLTVV.

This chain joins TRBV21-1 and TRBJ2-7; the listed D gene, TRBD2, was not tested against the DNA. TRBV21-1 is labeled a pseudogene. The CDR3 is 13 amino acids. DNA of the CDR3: TGTGCCAGCAGCAAAGTTAGTATGGAGCGGGGGAATTTC. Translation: CASSKVSMERGNF.

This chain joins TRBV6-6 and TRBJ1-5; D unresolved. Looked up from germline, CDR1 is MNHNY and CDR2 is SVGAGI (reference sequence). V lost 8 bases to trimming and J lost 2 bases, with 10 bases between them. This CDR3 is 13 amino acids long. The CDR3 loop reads CASRSRGNQPQHF. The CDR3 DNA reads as TGTGCCAGCCGTTCACGGGGCAATCAGCCCCAGCATTTT.

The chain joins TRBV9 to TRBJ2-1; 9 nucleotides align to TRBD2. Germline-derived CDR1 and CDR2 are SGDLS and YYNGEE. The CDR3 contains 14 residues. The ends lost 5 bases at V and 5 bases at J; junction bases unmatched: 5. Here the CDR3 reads CASSFLAGHNEQFF. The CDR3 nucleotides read TGTGCCAGCAGTTTCCTAGCGGGGCACAATGAGCAGTTCTTC.

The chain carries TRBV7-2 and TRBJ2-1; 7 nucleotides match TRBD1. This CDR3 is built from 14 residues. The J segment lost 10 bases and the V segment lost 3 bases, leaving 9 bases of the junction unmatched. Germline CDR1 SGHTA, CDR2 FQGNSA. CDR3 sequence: CASSFGQARGEQFF. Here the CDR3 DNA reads TGTGCCAGCAGCTTTGGACAGGCCAGGGGGGAGCAGTTCTTC.

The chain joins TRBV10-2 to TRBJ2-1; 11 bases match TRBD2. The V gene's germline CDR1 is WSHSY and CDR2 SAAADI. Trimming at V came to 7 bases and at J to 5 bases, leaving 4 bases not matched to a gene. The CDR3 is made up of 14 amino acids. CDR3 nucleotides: TGCGCCAGCAAAAGACTAGCGGGGCACAATGAGCAGTTCTTC. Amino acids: CASKRLAGHNEQFF.

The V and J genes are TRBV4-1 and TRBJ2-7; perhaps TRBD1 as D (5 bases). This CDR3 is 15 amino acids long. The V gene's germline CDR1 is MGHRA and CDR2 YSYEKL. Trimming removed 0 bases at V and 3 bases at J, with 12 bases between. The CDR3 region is CASSQDQTGLYEQYF. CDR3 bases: TGCGCCAGCAGCCAAGATCAAACAGGTCTCTACGAGCAGTACTTC.

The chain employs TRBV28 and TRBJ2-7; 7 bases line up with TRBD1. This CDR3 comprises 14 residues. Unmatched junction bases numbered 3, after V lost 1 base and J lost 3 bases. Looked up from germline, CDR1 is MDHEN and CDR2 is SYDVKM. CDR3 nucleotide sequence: TGTGCCAGCAGTTTATCGACAGGGCACTACGAGCAGTACTTC. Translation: CASSLSTGHYEQYF.

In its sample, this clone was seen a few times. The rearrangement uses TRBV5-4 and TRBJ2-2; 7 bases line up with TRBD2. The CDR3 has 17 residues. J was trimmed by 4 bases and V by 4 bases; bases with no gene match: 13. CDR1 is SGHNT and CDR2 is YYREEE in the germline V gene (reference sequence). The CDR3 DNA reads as TGTGCCAGCAGCCCGCGAGGTGGGGGGAGGGGCACCGGGGAGCTGTTTTTT. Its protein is CASSPRGGGRGTGELFF.

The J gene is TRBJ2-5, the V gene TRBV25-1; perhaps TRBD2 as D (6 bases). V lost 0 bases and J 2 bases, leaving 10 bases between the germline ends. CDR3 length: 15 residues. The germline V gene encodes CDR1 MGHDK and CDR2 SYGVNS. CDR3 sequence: CASSEYYGTQETQYF. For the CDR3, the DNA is TGTGCCAGCAGTGAATATTATGGGACTCAAGAGACCCAGTACTTC. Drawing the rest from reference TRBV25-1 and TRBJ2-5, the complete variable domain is EADIYQTPRYLVIGTGKKITLECSQTMGHDKMYWYQQDPGMELHLIHYSYGVNSTEKGDLSSESTVSRIRTEHFPLTLESARPSHTSQYLCASSEYYGTQETQYFGPGTRLLVL.

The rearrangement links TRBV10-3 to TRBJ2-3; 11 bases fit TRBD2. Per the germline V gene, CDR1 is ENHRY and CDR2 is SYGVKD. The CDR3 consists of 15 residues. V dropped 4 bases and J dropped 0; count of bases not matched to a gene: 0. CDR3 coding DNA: TGTGCCATCAGTGGGACTAGCGGGAGCACAGATACGCAGTATTTT. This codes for CAISGTSGSTDTQYF.

For the CDR3, the DNA is TGCAGTGCCTCGTGGGGCACTGAAGCTTTCTTT. It translates to CSASWGTEAFF. J is TRBJ1-1 and V is TRBV20-1; D is undetermined. Germline V CDR1 and CDR2: DFQATT, SNEGSKA (reference sequence). CDR3 size: 11 residues. Trimming pared 6 bases from V and 4 bases from J, leaving 9 bases between.

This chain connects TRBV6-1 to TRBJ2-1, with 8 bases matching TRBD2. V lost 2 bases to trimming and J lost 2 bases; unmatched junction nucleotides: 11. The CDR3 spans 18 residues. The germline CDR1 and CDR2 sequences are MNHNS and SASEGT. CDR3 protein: CASSELPPGGTAYNEQFF. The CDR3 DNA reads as TGTGCCAGCAGTGAACTCCCCCCGGGAGGGACGGCCTACAATGAGCAGTTCTTC.